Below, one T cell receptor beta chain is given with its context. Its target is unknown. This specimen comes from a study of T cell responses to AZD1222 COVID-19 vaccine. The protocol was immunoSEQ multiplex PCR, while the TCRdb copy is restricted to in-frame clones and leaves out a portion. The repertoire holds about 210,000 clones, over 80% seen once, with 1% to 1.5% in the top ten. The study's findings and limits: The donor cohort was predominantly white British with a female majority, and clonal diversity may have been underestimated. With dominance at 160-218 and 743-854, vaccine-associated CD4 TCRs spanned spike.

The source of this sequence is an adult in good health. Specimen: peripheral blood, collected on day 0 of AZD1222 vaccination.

CDR3 region: CASSPLADGNTIYF. CDR3 DNA: TGCGCCAGCAGCCCACTGGCGGACGGAAACACCATATATTTT. The J gene is TRBJ1-3, the V gene TRBV4-1; D ambiguous. The V gene's germline CDR1 is MGHRA and CDR2 YSYEKL. Deletions cut 4 bases from V and 4 bases from J, with 11 bases between. The CDR3 has 14 amino acids.